This T cell receptor (beta chain) emerged from a study of T cell repertoires in aging, cancer and after chemotherapy. V dropped 6 bases and J dropped 0; count of bases not matched to a gene: 7. Germline CDR1 is MNHNS and CDR2 is SASEGT. CDR3 length: 15 amino acids. Amplification of TCR beta used genomic DNA extracted from peripheral blood. This clonotype was seen more than once but under ten times. Rearranged V-D-J TRB sequences were amplified with a mixed TRB-A/B primer pool. TCRdb re-called the multiplex PCR reads with MiXCR, one entry per CDR3 protein. There are approximately 2,300 distinct CDR3 sequences in the sample; roughly 31% occur only once, and around 8.5% lies in the top ten.

This receptor was taken from a human donor with a solid tumor. Sample: blood. The chain employs TRBV6-1 and TRBJ1-1; 7 bases align to TRBD1. CDR3 DNA sequence: TGTGCCAGCAGCCGGGACAGATCTTTGAACACTGAAGCTTTCTTT. This encodes CASSRDRSLNTEAFF.